These 31 T cell receptor beta chains share one sample of origin, sequenced in a study of OX40 agonist ivuxolimab in advanced cancers. TCRdb's copy holds only in-frame clones and misses some; the assay was immunoSEQ multiplex PCR. The table includes 55,000 to 80,000 clones, approximately 79% detected once. The starting material was CD4+ or CD8+ T cells sorted from blood, obtained in a trial of the OX40 agonist ivuxolimab. The receptors were gathered from an adult with an advanced solid tumor such as melanoma, head and neck, liver or kidney cancer.

The chain combines TRBV11-3 with TRBJ2-1, with a weak D call TRBD2 (6 bases). The germline V gene has CDR1 SGHNT and CDR2 YENEEA. The V gene lost 5 bases and the J gene lost 8 bases, with 13 bases spanning the gap. This CDR3 comprises 13 residues. This chain's CDR3 is CASSPDWGDEQFF. The CDR3 DNA is TGTGCCAGCAGCCCTGATTGGGGGGATGAGCAGTTCTTC.

The chain recombines TRBV5-1 with TRBJ1-2; 8 bases are a match to TRBD1. Trimming at V came to 1 base and at J to 1 base, leaving 9 bases not matched to a gene. The CDR3 is 17 amino acids. Germline V lookup: CDR1 SGHRS, CDR2 YFSETQ. Here the CDR3 DNA reads TGCGCCAGCAGCTTGTCGGTCTACAGGGGGTATAACTATGGCTACACCTTC. This translates into CASSLSVYRGYNYGYTF.

This chain joins TRBV28 and TRBJ2-3; no clear D. Germline assignment: CDR1 MDHEN and CDR2 SYDVKM. The CDR3 contains 12 residues. Trimming removed 7 bases at V and 0 bases at J, with 5 bases between. The CDR3 here is CASKKSTDTQYF. Written as DNA, the CDR3 is TGTGCCAGCAAAAAGAGCACAGATACGCAGTATTTT.

This chain uses TRBV4-2 with TRBJ2-7; 9 bases are a match to TRBD1. Germline CDR1 and CDR2: LGHNA and YNFKEQ. The CDR3 consists of 16 residues. After removal of 2 bases from V and 5 bases from J, the junction contained 10 bases not matched to a gene. CDR3 nucleotides: TGTGCCAGCAGCCAACCCGGGACAGGGTCGGAAAACGAGCAGTACTTC. Protein: CASSQPGTGSENEQYF.

The V call is TRBV7-2, the J call TRBJ2-5; weak D call: TRBD1 (6 bases). Germline V CDR1 and CDR2: SGHTA, FQGNSA. This CDR3 spans 15 amino acids. Trimming shortened V by 7 bases and J by 5 bases, and 20 bases separated the two germline ends. As DNA, the CDR3 is TGTGCCAGCATCAAAAACAGACCAGGGGAGGAGACCCAGTACTTC. As protein: CASIKNRPGEETQYF.

The chain links TRBV18 to TRBJ2-3; D might be TRBD2 (5 bases). The CDR3 loop spans 15 amino acids. V gave up 0 bases and J gave up 1 base, with 8 bases separating them. The germline V gene encodes CDR1 KGHSH and CDR2 LQKENI. CDR3 bases: TGTGCCAGCTCACCACCAGGGAGCCGCACAGATACGCAGTATTTT. This encodes CASSPPGSRTDTQYF.

The genes are TRBV6-6 and TRBJ1-3; TRBD1 is a possible D gene (6 bases). There are 16 residues in the CDR3. Germline V gives CDR1 MNHNY, CDR2 SVGAGI (reference sequence). Trimming shortened V by 6 bases and J by 1 base, and 16 bases separated the two germline ends. The CDR3 DNA follows: TGTGCCAGCAGACTCTCCACAGGGTTGTCTGGAAACACCATATATTTT. Translated: CASRLSTGLSGNTIYF.

This sequence joins TRBV7-9 and TRBJ1-4; 11 positions match TRBD1. V dropped 5 bases and J dropped 3; count of bases not matched to a gene: 8. CDR1 and CDR2 (germline): SEHNR, FQNEAQ (reference sequence). The CDR3 loop spans 17 amino acids. The CDR3 protein is CASSPGQGAAANEKLFF. The CDR3 DNA is TGTGCCAGCAGCCCCGGACAGGGGGCTGCGGCTAATGAAAAACTGTTTTTT.

The J gene is TRBJ2-2, the V gene TRBV7-2, with unresolved D. V was clipped by 1 base and J by 4 bases, with 13 bases between them. Germline V gene lookup returns CDR1 SGHTA and CDR2 FQGNSA. The CDR3 loop spans 16 amino acids. This CDR3 reads CASSLVGVLSTGELFF. As DNA, the CDR3 is TGTGCCAGCAGCTTAGTTGGAGTGCTCTCCACCGGGGAGCTGTTTTTT.

The chain carries TRBV7-2 and TRBJ2-7; TRBD1 is a possible D gene (6 bases). This CDR3 is 14 amino acids long. CDR1 is SGHTA and CDR2 is FQGNSA in the germline V gene. V was shortened by 3 bases and J by 5 bases, with 14 bases between the two germline ends. The CDR3 is CASSLIQGYDEQYF. The CDR3 region has the DNA TGTGCCAGCAGCTTGATACAGGGTTACGACGAGCAGTACTTC. Full variable domain (outside the CDR3, taken from reference TRBV7-2 and TRBJ2-7): GAGVSQSPSNKVTEKGKDVELRCDPISGHTALYWYRQSLGQGLEFLIYFQGNSAPDKSGLPSDRFSAERTGGSVSTLTIQRTQQEDSAVYLCASSLIQGYDEQYFGPGTRLTVT.

This clone appeared a single time. The rearrangement links TRBV30 to TRBJ2-4; the match to TRBD2 covers 11 bases. Germline lookup yields CDR1 GTSNPN and CDR2 SVGIG (reference sequence). This CDR3 has 17 amino acids. V shed 5 bases, J shed 3 bases, and the junction held 12 bases outside the gene matches. This CDR3 is CAWPAISGGAGKNIQYF. Here the CDR3 DNA reads TGTGCCTGGCCGGCAATTAGCGGGGGGGCGGGCAAAAACATTCAGTACTTC.

The chain uses TRBV9 and TRBJ2-5, with TRBD2 matching 12 bases. Germline trimming cut 2 bases from V and 9 bases from J; bases unmatched to any gene: 5. The germline gives CDR1 SGDLS, CDR2 YYNGEE. This CDR3 is built from 14 residues. Here the CDR3 DNA reads TGTGCCAGCAGCGTGGAGGCTAGCGGGGGGGCCCAGTACTTC. Protein sequence: CASSVEASGGAQYF.

The chain carries TRBV25-1 and TRBJ2-7; D unresolved. This CDR3 is 18 amino acids long. V shed 3 bases and J shed 0 bases, with 21 bases lying between them. Germline lookup yields CDR1 MGHDK and CDR2 SYGVNS. CDR3 in amino acids: CASSDQRNPGVSSYEQYF. CDR3 coding DNA: TGTGCCAGCAGTGACCAACGGAACCCCGGCGTGAGCTCCTACGAGCAGTACTTC.

This rearrangement joins TRBV10-3 to TRBJ2-5, with D tentatively TRBD1 (6 bases). The assigned J gene may be wrong: the sequence end matches TRBJ2-7 better. The CDR3 sequence is 15 residues long. Germline-derived CDR1 and CDR2 are ENHRY and SYGVKD. CDR3 loop: CAINGRDTSSYEQYF. CDR3 nucleotide sequence: TGTGCCATCAATGGCCGGGACACCTCATCCTACGAGCAGTACTTC.

This clone is medium-sized within its sample. V is TRBV15 and J is TRBJ2-7; 9 nucleotides match TRBD1. The CDR3 is 16 amino acids. CDR1 is LNHNV, CDR2 YYDKDF, per germline (reference sequence). J lost 3 bases, V lost 0 bases, and 6 bases had no gene match. CDR3 in DNA: TGTGCCACCAGCAGAGACCGTGGGGACAGGGACTACGAGCAGTACTTC. Translation: CATSRDRGDRDYEQYF.

The chain carries TRBV11-3 and TRBJ2-1; the match to TRBD2 covers 10 bases. Germline CDR1 is SGHNT and CDR2 is YENEEA. J was trimmed by 0 bases and V by 0 bases; bases with no gene match: 11. This CDR3 is 20 amino acids long. In nucleotides, the CDR3 is TGTGCCAGCAGCTTAGAGATCCCAACTAGCGGGGTAGCCTCCTACAATGAGCAGTTCTTC. Its translation is CASSLEIPTSGVASYNEQFF.

The chain employs TRBV9 and TRBJ2-7; maybe TRBD1 (6 bases). Germline V gives CDR1 SGDLS, CDR2 YYNGEE. V dropped 0 bases and J dropped 4 bases, with 14 bases sitting between them. This CDR3 contains 15 residues. CDR3 amino acids: CASSVVPGEAYEQYF. DNA of the CDR3: TGTGCCAGCAGCGTAGTACCAGGGGAAGCGTACGAGCAGTACTTC.

The chain couples TRBV7-9 to TRBJ2-7, with 8 bases matching TRBD2. The V segment lost 4 bases and the J segment 9 bases; nucleotides outside the gene matches: 8. This CDR3 is built from 13 residues. CDR1 and CDR2 from the germline V gene are SEHNR and FQNEAQ (reference sequence). The CDR3 reads CASSSVAGKGQYF. CDR3 DNA sequence: TGTGCCAGCAGCTCGGTAGCGGGGAAGGGGCAGTACTTC.

The chain is built from TRBV7-9 and TRBJ1-2, with D maybe TRBD1 (5 bases). CDR1 SEHNR and CDR2 FQNEAQ come from the germline V gene (reference sequence). This CDR3 has 15 residues. V dropped 5 bases and J dropped 4 bases, with 17 bases sitting between them. The CDR3: CASSPTFPGLYGYTF. In DNA form, the CDR3 reads TGTGCCAGCAGCCCGACTTTCCCAGGGCTCTATGGCTACACCTTC.

This sequence joins TRBV7-3 and TRBJ1-2; D may be TRBD1 (6 bases). This CDR3 is built from 14 residues. Germline V gene sequence: CDR1 SGHTA, CDR2 FQGTGA. V dropped 4 bases and J dropped 3 bases, with 12 bases sitting between them. As DNA, the CDR3 is TGTGCCAGCAGCTCTGGGGCAGGGGACTATGGCTACACCTTC. Amino acids: CASSSGAGDYGYTF.

This chain joins TRBV11-3 and TRBJ1-1; TRBD1 is a possible D gene (6 bases). Germline values: CDR1 SGHNT, CDR2 YENEEA. The V gene lost 3 bases and the J gene lost 3 bases, with 20 bases spanning the gap. This CDR3 region has 17 residues. DNA for the CDR3: TGTGCCAGCAGCTTCTGGAGCTTGACAGGAGGCTACACTGAAGCTTTCTTT. Translating it yields CASSFWSLTGGYTEAFF.

The rearrangement uses TRBV4-1 and TRBJ2-7; 10 nucleotides match TRBD1. This CDR3 has 16 amino acids. V lost 2 bases to trimming and J lost 6 bases; unmatched junction nucleotides: 10. Germline CDR1 reads MGHRA; CDR2 reads YSYEKL. This CDR3 is CASSQIFGQGVGEQYF. The CDR3, as DNA: TGCGCCAGCAGCCAAATCTTTGGACAGGGGGTTGGCGAGCAGTACTTC.

This chain links TRBV6-4 with TRBJ1-2; no firm D call. In germline, CDR1 is MRHNA, CDR2 SNTAGT. With 5 bases removed from V and 4 bases from J, the gap between germline ends came to 11 bases. The CDR3 contains 13 residues. The CDR3 is CASSQDLGYGYTF. In nucleotides, the CDR3 is TGTGCCAGCAGTCAGGATTTGGGCTATGGCTACACCTTC.

This clone was counted a few times. The rearrangement links TRBV6-4 to TRBJ2-1; a weak D match, TRBD1 (5 bases). CDR3 length: 16 residues. Germline V gene lookup returns CDR1 MRHNA and CDR2 SNTAGT. V lost 6 bases, J lost 9 bases, and 24 bases lay in between. The CDR3 bases are TGTGCCAGCAGCCTTAATCATCAGGGTCAGCTTACTGAGCAGTTCTTC. Protein sequence: CASSLNHQGQLTEQFF.

This clone was counted a single time. At one end, the junction sequence differs from germline, possibly due to a read error. The genes are TRBV7-7 and TRBJ1-5; TRBD1 agrees at 7 bases. The CDR3 runs 15 residues. Germline V gene lookup returns CDR1 SSHAT and CDR2 FNYEAQ (reference sequence). The CDR3 sequence is CASSSGGGSNQPQHF. CDR3 bases: TGTGCTAGCAGCTCAGGGGGTGGTAGCAATCAGCCCCAGCATTTT.

The chain joins TRBV5-4 to TRBJ1-1, with D possibly being TRBD1 (5 bases). In germline, CDR1 is SGHNT, CDR2 YYREEE (reference sequence). The V end lost 1 base, the J end lost 1 base, and 14 bases lay between the germline ends. The CDR3 loop spans 16 amino acids. Written as DNA, the CDR3 is TGTGCCAGCAGCTTGACTGGGGGAAGGGGGAACACTGAAGCTTTCTTT. Its protein product is CASSLTGGRGNTEAFF.

The chain links TRBV27 to TRBJ2-7; 10 bases agree with TRBD1. This CDR3 region has 16 residues. V trimming: 5 bases; J trimming: 0 bases; junction bases outside the gene matches: 7. Germline V gene sequence: CDR1 MNHEY, CDR2 SMNVEV (reference sequence). The CDR3 sequence: CASSRGTGDFSYEQYF. As DNA, the CDR3 is TGTGCCAGCAGTCGCGGGACAGGGGACTTCTCCTACGAGCAGTACTTC.

The chain carries TRBV5-4 and TRBJ2-4; a weak D match, TRBD1 (5 bases). CDR1 and CDR2 from the germline V gene are SGHNT and YYREEE (reference sequence). V lost 6 bases and J lost 9, with 28 bases in between. The CDR3 length is 17 residues. The CDR3 coding sequence is TGTGCCAGCACCCAAACAGGAAGGGTGGGCCGGGTAGGCATTCAGTACTTC. Its protein is CASTQTGRVGRVGIQYF.

This clone is medium-sized. V is TRBV6-5 and J is TRBJ2-7; D unclear. The CDR3 runs 15 residues. Germline V gene data show CDR1 as MNHEY and CDR2 as SVGAGI. V lost 0 bases and J lost 4, with 13 bases in between. This CDR3 is CASSYSAGQTYEQYF. CDR3 nucleotide sequence: TGTGCCAGCAGTTACTCGGCTGGCCAGACTTACGAGCAGTACTTC.

The V gene is TRBV6-1, the J gene TRBJ1-4; D unresolved. The germline gives CDR1 MNHNS, CDR2 SASEGT. This CDR3 spans 14 amino acids. Trimming pared 8 bases from V and 7 bases from J, leaving 17 bases between. CDR3 DNA: TGTGCCAGCCTCGGCGGAGGGTCAGGTGAAAAACTGTTTTTT. Protein: CASLGGGSGEKLFF.

This chain uses TRBV9 with TRBJ1-6, with unresolved D. With 0 bases removed from V and 6 bases from J, the gap between germline ends came to 7 bases. In germline, CDR1 is SGDLS, CDR2 YYNGEE. This CDR3 region has 14 residues. The CDR3 coding sequence is TGTGCCAGCAGCGTAGCAGTCAGTAATTCACCCCTCCACTTT. Amino acids: CASSVAVSNSPLHF.